One and the same sample provided the 24 T cell receptor beta chains below, sequenced in a study of blood T cell repertoires in COVID-19. TCRdb keeps only in-frame clones here, not all; method: immunoSEQ multiplex PCR. Seen here are about 160,000 clones, about 85% observed once, and the top ten hold approximately 1.1%. Source material: peripheral blood. These receptors came from a man in his 60s who had recovered from COVID-19.

The chain couples TRBV11-2 to TRBJ1-6; D might be TRBD1 (6 bases). From germline, CDR1 is SGHAT and CDR2 FQNNGV. The V end was cut by 4 bases, the J end by 7 bases, with 20 bases between. There are 17 residues in the CDR3. Here the CDR3 DNA reads TGTGCCAGCAGCTCCTCCTTAGGGGACACCTCAAATTCACCCCTCCACTTT. Protein sequence: CASSSSLGDTSNSPLHF.

Regarding this clone: Other DNA sequences within the sample encode an identical CDR3. V gene TRBV6-5 combines with J gene TRBJ1-2; D remains unclear. V gave up 0 bases and J gave up 4 bases, with 6 bases separating them. This CDR3 region has 13 residues. Per germline, CDR1 MNHEY and CDR2 SVGAGI. CDR3 protein: CASSYSGSYGYTF. The CDR3 DNA sequence: TGTGCCAGCAGTTACTCTGGCAGCTATGGCTACACCTTC.

Only one count was recorded for this clone. This chain joins TRBV6-5 and TRBJ1-2; possible D gene TRBD1, 6 bases. Germline assignment: CDR1 MNHEY and CDR2 SVGAGI. The CDR3 spans 15 residues. The V end lost 5 bases, the J end lost 4 bases, and 17 bases lay between the germline ends. CDR3 in DNA: TGTGCCAGCAGTCAGCCCGGACAGCCCGGCTATGGCTACACCTTC. This translates into CASSQPGQPGYGYTF.

V usage is TRBV6-6 and J usage is TRBJ2-1; 8 positions match TRBD1. Germline lookup yields CDR1 MNHNY and CDR2 SVGAGI (reference sequence). This CDR3 contains 16 residues. J lost 2 bases, V lost 5 bases, and 8 bases had no gene match. The CDR3 spells CASSQRTGRTYNEQFF. The CDR3 DNA reads TGTGCCAGCAGTCAACGGACAGGGAGAACCTACAATGAGCAGTTCTTC.

This chain uses TRBV18 with TRBJ1-4, with 9 bases fitting TRBD1. After removal of 1 base from V and 2 bases from J, the junction contained 11 bases not matched to a gene. The CDR3 sequence is 19 residues long. Germline V gene sequence: CDR1 KGHSH, CDR2 LQKENI. CDR3 in amino acids: CASSPLLLTGTGTNEKLFF. CDR3 DNA sequence: TGTGCCAGCTCACCACTTCTATTAACCGGGACAGGGACTAATGAAAAACTGTTTTTT.

This clone was observed a few times. This chain joins TRBV7-9 and TRBJ1-1; D is unresolved. Trimming cost V 0 bases and J 11 bases, with 13 bases left between them. The CDR3 extends over 13 amino acids. Germline CDR1 SEHNR, CDR2 FQNEAQ (reference sequence). CDR3 nucleotide sequence: TGTGCCAGCAGCTTAGCGGGCAGTCGAACGGCTTTCTTT. As protein: CASSLAGSRTAFF. The full variable domain, rest sourced from reference TRBV7-9 and TRBJ1-1, is DTGVSQNPRHKITKRGQNVTFRCDPISEHNRLYWYRQTLGQGPEFLTYFQNEAQLEKSRLLSDRFSAERPKGSFSTLEIQRTEQGDSAMYLCASSLAGSRTAFFGQGTRLTVV.

The rearrangement uses TRBV7-2 and TRBJ1-1; no firm D call. CDR3 length: 13 amino acids. Trimming pared 4 bases from V and 5 bases from J, leaving 11 bases between. From germline, CDR1 is SGHTA and CDR2 FQGNSA. The DNA for the CDR3 is TGTGCCAGCAGCTCAGCACGTCGGACTGAAGCTTTCTTT. This gives the protein CASSSARRTEAFF.

CDR3 nucleotides: TGTGCCAGCAGTTACTCGGGCAGGCTAGAGCAGTACTTC. Protein: CASSYSGRLEQYF. The chain couples TRBV6-5 to TRBJ2-7; D gene uncertain. The ends were cut back, 0 bases at V and 7 bases at J, with 10 bases in the middle. Germline V CDR1 and CDR2: MNHEY, SVGAGI. This CDR3 region has 13 residues.

The rearrangement links TRBV7-3 to TRBJ2-3; 8 bases are shared with TRBD1. The trim removed 1 base at V and 3 bases at J, leaving 3 bases unmatched. The CDR3 is 15 residues long. Germline-derived CDR1 and CDR2 are SGHTA and FQGTGA. CDR3 DNA: TGTGCCAGCAGCTTAAGGGGACAGGTGACAGATACGCAGTATTTT. Translating gives CASSLRGQVTDTQYF.

This rearrangement joins TRBV6-5 to TRBJ1-2, with D possibly TRBD1 on 6 matching bases. V was shortened by 6 bases and J by 3 bases, with 11 bases between the two germline ends. This CDR3 contains 13 residues. Germline CDR1 reads MNHEY; CDR2 reads SVGAGI. As DNA, the CDR3 is TGTGCCAGCAGCCCGACAGGAGACTATGGCTACACCTTC. This translates into CASSPTGDYGYTF.

The CDR3 loop is CASSSSRGNTGELFF. The DNA for the CDR3 is TGTGCCAGCAGCTCTTCCAGGGGGAACACCGGGGAGCTGTTTTTT. This rearrangement joins TRBV11-2 to TRBJ2-2; perhaps TRBD1 as D (6 bases). The V end was cut by 4 bases, the J end by 1 base, with 10 bases between. The germline V gene has CDR1 SGHAT and CDR2 FQNNGV. This CDR3 region has 15 residues. Looking up the rest from reference TRBV11-2 and TRBJ2-2 gives the full variable domain: EAGVAQSPRYKIIEKRQSVAFWCNPISGHATLYWYQQILGQGPKLLIQFQNNGVVDDSQLPKDRFSAERLKGVDSTLKIQPAKLEDSAVYLCASSSSRGNTGELFFGEGSRLTVL.

The sample holds many counts of this clone. V gene TRBV7-8 combines with J gene TRBJ1-5; D ambiguous. The V end was cut by 1 base, the J end by 0 bases, with 7 bases between. The germline CDR1 and CDR2 sequences are SGHVS and FQNEAQ. The CDR3 loop spans 15 amino acids. The CDR3 nucleotides read TGTGCCAGCAGCTTAGTGGCTGATAGCAATCAGCCCCAGCATTTT. Amino acid sequence: CASSLVADSNQPQHF.

This chain links TRBV5-1 with TRBJ2-5; TRBD1 might be the D (5 bases). CDR1 and CDR2 (germline): SGHRS, YFSETQ. CDR3 length equals 12 residues. Deletions cut 5 bases from V and 5 bases from J, with 10 bases between. CDR3 sequence: CASSSKGETQYF. For the CDR3, the DNA is TGCGCCAGCAGTTCCAAGGGGGAGACCCAGTACTTC. Drawing the rest from reference TRBV5-1 and TRBJ2-5, the complete variable domain is KAGVTQTPRYLIKTRGQQVTLSCSPISGHRSVSWYQQTPGQGLQFLFEYFSETQRNKGNFPGRFSGRQFSNSRSEMNVSTLELGDSALYLCASSSKGETQYFGPGTRLLVL.

The rearrangement uses TRBV6-5 and TRBJ2-7; D is perhaps TRBD1 (6 bases). Trimming removed 7 bases at V and 3 bases at J, with 19 bases between. CDR1 and CDR2 (germline): MNHEY, SVGAGI. The CDR3 contains 15 residues. The CDR3 loop is CASNPNRDTGYEQYF. As DNA, the CDR3 is TGTGCCAGCAATCCAAACCGGGACACAGGCTACGAGCAGTACTTC.

The V call is TRBV6-2 or TRBV6-3, the J call TRBJ2-7; D perhaps matches TRBD2 (5 bases). Trimming shortened V by 0 bases and J by 6 bases, and 12 bases separated the two germline ends. CDR1 is MNHEY and CDR2 is SVGEGT in the germline V gene. The CDR3 length is 14 residues. As DNA, the CDR3 is TGTGCCAGCAGTTACTCGGGAGCCGCTAGCGAGCAGTACTTC. Encoded protein: CASSYSGAASEQYF.

The CDR3 bases are TGTGCCAGCTCACCCGGACAGGCCATACAAGAGACCCAGTACTTC. This gives the protein CASSPGQAIQETQYF. The V and J genes are TRBV18 and TRBJ2-5; 7 bases line up with TRBD1. The CDR3 totals 15 residues. V lost 3 bases and J lost 2; bases outside the gene matches: 6. The V gene's germline CDR1 is KGHSH and CDR2 LQKENI.

The chain joins TRBV5-1 to TRBJ2-3, with D possibly being TRBD2 (5 bases). CDR3 size: 12 residues. V was trimmed by 4 bases and J by 6 bases, leaving 9 bases between them. CDR1 is SGHRS, CDR2 YFSETQ, per germline. The chain's CDR3 is CASSGPGDTQYF. The CDR3 DNA reads as TGCGCCAGCAGCGGCCCGGGGGATACGCAGTATTTT.

This sequence joins TRBV11-2 and TRBJ1-1; unclear D gene. Germline CDR1 is SGHAT and CDR2 is FQNNGV. V gave up 4 bases and J gave up 1 base, with 7 bases separating them. The CDR3 runs to 13 residues. This CDR3 reads CASSSIANTEAFF. The CDR3 DNA reads TGTGCCAGCAGCTCCATAGCGAACACTGAAGCTTTCTTT. Based on the CDR3 plus reference TRBV11-2 and TRBJ1-1, the full variable domain is EAGVAQSPRYKIIEKRQSVAFWCNPISGHATLYWYQQILGQGPKLLIQFQNNGVVDDSQLPKDRFSAERLKGVDSTLKIQPAKLEDSAVYLCASSSIANTEAFFGQGTRLTVV.

This clone was seen more than once but under ten times. The chain links TRBV6-2 or TRBV6-3 to TRBJ2-1, with TRBD1 identical over 9 bases. The germline V gene encodes CDR1 MNHEY and CDR2 SVGEGT. J gave up 3 bases and V 5 bases, and 11 bases lay outside the gene matches. The CDR3 runs to 17 residues. CDR3 bases: TGTGCCAGCAGTCCCATTCCCGGGACAGGGATCTACAATGAGCAGTTCTTC. It specifies CASSPIPGTGIYNEQFF.

This chain links TRBV18 with TRBJ2-3, with TRBD2 identical over 13 bases. Trimming cost V 5 bases and J 2 bases; bases outside gene matches: 10. Germline V gives CDR1 KGHSH, CDR2 LQKENI. This CDR3 contains 18 residues. The CDR3 nucleotides read TGTGCCAGCTCATCCTTGGAGACTAGCGGGGGGACCACAGATACGCAGTATTTT. Encoded protein: CASSSLETSGGTTDTQYF.

The CDR3 reads CAGRTGGAKETQYF. The CDR3 DNA is TGTGCCGGAAGGACGGGGGGGGCCAAGGAGACCCAGTACTTC. The chain links TRBV7-9 to TRBJ2-5; 8 bases align to TRBD2. Germline CDR1 reads SEHNR; CDR2 reads FQNEAQ (reference sequence). V was clipped by 11 bases and J by 5 bases; unmatched bases: 13. This CDR3 comprises 14 residues.

The chain couples TRBV18 to TRBJ1-6, with a tentative D call TRBD1 (5 bases). The CDR3 spans 15 residues. V was pared by 4 bases and J by 7 bases, with 14 bases between. Germline V gene data show CDR1 as KGHSH and CDR2 as LQKENI. The DNA of the CDR3 is TGTGCCAGCTCACACGGATCGGGGGACAATTCACCCCTCCACTTT. Residues: CASSHGSGDNSPLHF.

J is TRBJ1-5 and V is TRBV19, with no clear D. The CDR3 covers 13 residues. V lost 9 bases and J 0 bases, leaving 9 bases between the germline ends. The germline V gene encodes CDR1 LNHDA and CDR2 SQIVND (reference sequence). CDR3 sequence: CASQAYSNQPQHF. CDR3 DNA sequence: TGTGCCAGCCAGGCCTATAGCAATCAGCCCCAGCATTTT.

The genes are TRBV5-1 and TRBJ2-5, with D perhaps matching TRBD1 (5 bases). Germline assignment: CDR1 SGHRS and CDR2 YFSETQ. With 4 bases removed from V and 2 bases from J, the gap between germline ends came to 9 bases. The CDR3 consists of 13 residues. CDR3 DNA: TGCGCCAGCAGCCAAGGGGTACAAGAGACCCAGTACTTC. Its protein is CASSQGVQETQYF.